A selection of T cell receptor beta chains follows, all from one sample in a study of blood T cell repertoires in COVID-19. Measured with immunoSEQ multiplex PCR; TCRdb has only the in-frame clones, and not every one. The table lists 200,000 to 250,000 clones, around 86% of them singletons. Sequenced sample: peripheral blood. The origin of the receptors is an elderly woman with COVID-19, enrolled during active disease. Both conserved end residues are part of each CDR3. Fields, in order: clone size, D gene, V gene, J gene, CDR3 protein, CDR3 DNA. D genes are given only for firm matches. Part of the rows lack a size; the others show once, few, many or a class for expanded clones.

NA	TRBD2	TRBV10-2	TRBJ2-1	CASSVSGGVGFF	TGCGCCAGCAGCGTTAGCGGGGGAGTGGGGTTCTTC
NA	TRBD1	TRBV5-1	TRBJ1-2	CASSPGQGGYGYTF	TGCGCCAGCAGCCCGGGACAGGGGGGTTACGGCTACACCTTC
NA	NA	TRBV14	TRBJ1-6	CASSPGRAHNSPLHF	TGTGCCAGCAGCCCGGGGAGGGCTCATAATTCACCCCTCCACTTT
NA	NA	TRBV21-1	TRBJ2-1	CASSPGARPGTSGRMGIGEQFF	TGTGCCAGCAGCCCCGGCGCAAGGCCCGGGACTAGCGGGAGAATGGGTATCGGTGAGCAGTTCTTC
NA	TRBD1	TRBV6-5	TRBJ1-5	CASGRQGDNQPQHF	TGTGCCAGCGGGAGACAGGGCGACAATCAGCCCCAGCATTTT
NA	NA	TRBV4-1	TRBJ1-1	CASSQAMGSGRNTEAFF	TGCGCCAGCAGCCAAGCAATGGGGAGCGGACGGAACACTGAAGCTTTCTTT
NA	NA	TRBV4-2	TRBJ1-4	CASSQTKAEKLFF	TGTGCCAGCAGCCAAACTAAAGCAGAAAAACTGTTTTTT
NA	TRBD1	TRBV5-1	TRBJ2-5	CASSLDPTGGKETQYF	TGCGCCAGCAGCCTCGATCCTACAGGGGGAAAAGAGACCCAGTACTTC
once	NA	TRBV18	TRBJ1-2	CASSPNVGGSYGYTF	TGTGCCAGCTCACCAAACGTGGGAGGGTCCTATGGCTACACCTTC
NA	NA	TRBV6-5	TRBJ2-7	CASSRQNDEQYF	TGTGCCAGCAGTCGACAAAACGACGAGCAGTACTTC
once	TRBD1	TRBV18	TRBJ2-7	CASSPLLGTAYEQYF	TGTGCCAGCTCACCCTTATTAGGGACAGCCTACGAGCAGTACTTC
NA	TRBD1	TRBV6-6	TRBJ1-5	CASSIPGGAVQPQHF	TGTGCCAGCAGCATCCCAGGGGGCGCGGTTCAGCCCCAGCATTTT
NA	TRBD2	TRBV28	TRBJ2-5	CASSGLAGGPGETQYF	TGTGCCAGCAGTGGACTAGCGGGAGGGCCGGGGGAGACCCAGTACTTC
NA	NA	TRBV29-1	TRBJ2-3	CSVRPGVPDTQYF	TGCAGCGTCCGCCCCGGGGTACCAGATACGCAGTATTTT
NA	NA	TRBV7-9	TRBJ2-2	CASSHPNGELFF	TGTGCCAGCAGCCATCCTAATGGGGAGCTGTTTTTT
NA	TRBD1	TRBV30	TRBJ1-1	CAWTHAGGNTEAFF	TGTGCCTGGACCCATGCAGGGGGCAACACTGAAGCTTTCTTT
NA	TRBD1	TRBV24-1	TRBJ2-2	CATPTGQGVSGELFF	TGTGCCACCCCTACTGGACAGGGGGTGTCCGGGGAGCTGTTTTTT
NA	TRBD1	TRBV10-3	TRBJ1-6	CAISLTGDNSPLHF	TGTGCCATCAGTCTCACAGGGGATAATTCACCCCTCCACTTT
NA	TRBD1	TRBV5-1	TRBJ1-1	CASSYRQGTNTEAFF	TGCGCCAGCAGCTATCGACAGGGAACGAACACTGAAGCTTTCTTT
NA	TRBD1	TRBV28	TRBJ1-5	CASRTTRTGNDQPQHF	TGTGCCAGCAGGACTACGCGGACAGGGAATGATCAGCCCCAGCATTTT
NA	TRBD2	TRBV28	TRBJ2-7	CASSPTSGSPEQYF	TGTGCCAGCAGTCCCACTAGCGGGAGTCCCGAGCAGTACTTC
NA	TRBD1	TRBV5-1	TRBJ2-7	CASSQRQGNEQYF	TGCGCCAGCAGCCAGAGACAGGGAAACGAGCAGTACTTC
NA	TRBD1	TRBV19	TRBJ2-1	CASSNRGSTREQFF	TGTGCCAGTAGTAACAGGGGAAGTACCAGGGAGCAGTTCTTC
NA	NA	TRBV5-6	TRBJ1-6	CASSPLRNRTPNSPLHF	TGTGCCAGCAGCCCGTTGCGTAACAGGACCCCAAATTCACCCCTCCACTTT
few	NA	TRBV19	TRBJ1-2	CASSIGDYGGYTF	TGTGCCAGTAGTATAGGAGACTATGGGGGCTACACCTTC
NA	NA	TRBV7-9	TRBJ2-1	CASSRGSSYNEQFF	TGTGCCAGCAGCCGGGGGAGCTCCTACAATGAGCAGTTCTTC
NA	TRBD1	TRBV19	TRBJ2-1	CASSPRTGAKYNEQFF	TGTGCCAGTAGTCCGAGGACAGGGGCCAAATACAATGAGCAGTTCTTC